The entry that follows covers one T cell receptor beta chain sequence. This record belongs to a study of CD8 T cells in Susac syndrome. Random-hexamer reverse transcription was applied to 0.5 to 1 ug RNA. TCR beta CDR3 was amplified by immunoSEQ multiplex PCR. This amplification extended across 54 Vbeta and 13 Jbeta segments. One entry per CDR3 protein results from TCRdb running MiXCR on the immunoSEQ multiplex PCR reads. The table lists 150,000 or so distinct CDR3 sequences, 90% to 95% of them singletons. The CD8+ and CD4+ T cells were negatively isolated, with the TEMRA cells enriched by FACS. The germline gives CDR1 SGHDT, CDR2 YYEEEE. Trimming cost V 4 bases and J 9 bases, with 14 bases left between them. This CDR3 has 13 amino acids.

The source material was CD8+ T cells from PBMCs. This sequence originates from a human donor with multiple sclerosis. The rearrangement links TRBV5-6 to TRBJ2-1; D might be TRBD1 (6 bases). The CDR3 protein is CASSGGPMGEQFF. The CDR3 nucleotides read TGTGCCAGCAGCGGGGGCCCCATGGGTGAGCAGTTCTTC.